This T cell receptor beta chain was found in a study of cytomegalovirus exposure and HLA in healthy donors. Study outcomes and limitations: By HLA locus, TCR association rates varied in a later analysis, with DRB1 showing the most and HLA-C the fewest. Earlier results showed most TCR beta V segments being productive about 87% or about 30% of the time. Associated with cytomegalovirus, according to the listing, were around 160 TCR beta chains.

With respect to this clone: Its cognate antigen is unknown.

The germline CDR1 and CDR2 sequences are SEHNR and FQNEAQ (reference sequence). The V and J ends lost 5 bases and 0 bases, in that order; junction bases with no gene match: 11. The CDR3 has 17 residues. PCR employed 60 Vbeta and 13 Jbeta primers. This table comes from immunoSEQ multiplex PCR, and its TCRdb copy is limited to in-frame clones, with some not included. The sample has some 120,000 clones; 79% are singletons. The sequenced sample was PBMCs. This chain links TRBV7-9 with TRBJ1-1; 8 bases agree with TRBD1. This TCR was sampled from a man aged 25-45 years in good health and CMV-seropositive. The CDR3 here is CASSPDRELPMNTEAFF. CDR3 in DNA: TGTGCCAGCAGCCCGGACAGGGAGCTACCCATGAACACTGAAGCTTTCTTT.